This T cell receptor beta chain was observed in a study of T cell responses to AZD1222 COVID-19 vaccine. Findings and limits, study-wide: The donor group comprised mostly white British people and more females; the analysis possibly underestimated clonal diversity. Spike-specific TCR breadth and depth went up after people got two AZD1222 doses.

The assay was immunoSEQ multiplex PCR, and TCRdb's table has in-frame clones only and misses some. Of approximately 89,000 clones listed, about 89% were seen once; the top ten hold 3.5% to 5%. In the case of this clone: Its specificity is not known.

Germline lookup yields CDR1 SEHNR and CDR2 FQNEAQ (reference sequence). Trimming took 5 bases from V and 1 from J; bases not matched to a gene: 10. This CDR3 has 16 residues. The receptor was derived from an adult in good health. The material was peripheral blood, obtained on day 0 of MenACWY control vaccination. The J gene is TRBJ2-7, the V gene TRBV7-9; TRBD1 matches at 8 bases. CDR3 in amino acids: CASSTDRGRRSYEQYF. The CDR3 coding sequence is TGTGCCAGCAGCACAGACAGGGGTCGCAGATCCTACGAGCAGTACTTC.